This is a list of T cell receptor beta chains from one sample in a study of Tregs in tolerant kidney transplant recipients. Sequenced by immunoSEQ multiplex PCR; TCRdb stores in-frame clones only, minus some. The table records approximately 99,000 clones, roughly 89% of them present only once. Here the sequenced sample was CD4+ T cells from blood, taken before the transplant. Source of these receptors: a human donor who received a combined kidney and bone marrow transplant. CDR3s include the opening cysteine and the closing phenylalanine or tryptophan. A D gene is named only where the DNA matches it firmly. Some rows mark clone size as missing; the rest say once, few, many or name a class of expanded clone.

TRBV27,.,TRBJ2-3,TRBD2,TGTGCCAGCAGTTTATTTTCAGCGGGGGGGATCACAGATACGCAGTATTTT,CASSLFSAGGITDTQYF
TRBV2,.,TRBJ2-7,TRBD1,TGTGCCAGCGGAGGGGGACAGGGCGGCGAGCAGTACTTC,CASGGGQGGEQYF
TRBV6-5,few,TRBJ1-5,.,TGTGCCAGCAGGGGCGGGGATCAGCCCCAGCATTTT,CASRGGDQPQHF
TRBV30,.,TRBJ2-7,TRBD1,TGTGCCTGGAGTCTGGGACAGGGGACCTACGAGCAGTACTTC,CAWSLGQGTYEQYF
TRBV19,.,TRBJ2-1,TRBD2,TGTGCCAGTAGAGGCGGGAGTCATTCCTACAATGAGCAGTTCTTC,CASRGGSHSYNEQFF
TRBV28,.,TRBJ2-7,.,TGTGCCAGCAGGACAGGGACGGGAGTCTACGAGCAGTACTTC,CASRTGTGVYEQYF
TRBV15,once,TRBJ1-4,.,TGTGCCACCAGCCCGCTCGGGGAAAAACTGTTTTTT,CATSPLGEKLFF
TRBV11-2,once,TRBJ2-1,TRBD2,TGTGCCAGCAGCTTTCTCGGGGGGACGTACAATGAGCAGTTCTTC,CASSFLGGTYNEQFF
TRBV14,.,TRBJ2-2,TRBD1,TGTGCCAGCAGCCCCTGGACAGGGTGGACCGGGGAGCTGTTTTTT,CASSPWTGWTGELFF
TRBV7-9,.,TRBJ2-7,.,TGTGCCAGCAGCCCCGGGGGTAGCTCCTACGAGCAGTACTTC,CASSPGGSSYEQYF
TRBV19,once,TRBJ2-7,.,TGTGCCAGTAGTGAGGTATTCCACTACGAGCAGTACTTC,CASSEVFHYEQYF
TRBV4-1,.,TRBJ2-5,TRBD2,TGCGCCAGCAGCCAAACAAGGGAGGGGCGGGAGACCCAGTACTTC,CASSQTREGRETQYF
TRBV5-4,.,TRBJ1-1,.,TGTGCCAGCAGTTTTACACAGACGAACACTGAAGCTTTCTTT,CASSFTQTNTEAFF
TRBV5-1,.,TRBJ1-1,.,TGCGCCAGCAGTTTCCCCGGGAACACTGAAGCTTTCTTT,CASSFPGNTEAFF
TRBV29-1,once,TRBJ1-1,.,TGCAGCGTTGAGGAGGCCCTGAGCACTGAAGCTTTCTTT,CSVEEALSTEAFF
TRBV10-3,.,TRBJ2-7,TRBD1,TGTGCCATCAGTGCCACATACGACAGGGACGAGCAGTACTTC,CAISATYDRDEQYF
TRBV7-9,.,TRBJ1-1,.,TGTGCCAGCAGCCGCGTGAACACTGAAGCTTTCTTT,CASSRVNTEAFF
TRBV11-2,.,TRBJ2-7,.,TGTGCCAGCAGCTTAGATCGGTACGAGCAGTACTTC,CASSLDRYEQYF
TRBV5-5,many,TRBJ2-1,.,TGTGCCAGCAGCTTCGCTGAGGGTTATGAGCAGTTCTTC,CASSFAEGYEQFF
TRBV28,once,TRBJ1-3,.,TGTGCCAGCAGTTCCCTTGACAGGAGAGGAAACACCATATATTTT,CASSSLDRRGNTIYF
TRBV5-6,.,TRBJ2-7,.,TGTGCCAGCAGCTTGGTGGCCTCCTACGAGCAGTACTTC,CASSLVASYEQYF
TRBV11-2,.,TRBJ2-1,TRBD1,TGTGCCAGCACCCGGACAGGGGCCTACAATGAGCAGTTCTTC,CASTRTGAYNEQFF
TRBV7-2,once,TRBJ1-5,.,TGTGCCAGCAGCCCCCAGGGTGTCTATAGCAATCAGCCCCAGCATTTT,CASSPQGVYSNQPQHF
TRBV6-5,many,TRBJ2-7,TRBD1,TGTGCCAGCAGAAGGAGCGGACAGGGGACCTACGAGCAGTACTTC,CASRRSGQGTYEQYF
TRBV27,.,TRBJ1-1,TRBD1,TGTGCCAGCAGTTTAGGGCCACAGGGGGGTCCTGAAGCTTTCTTT,CASSLGPQGGPEAFF
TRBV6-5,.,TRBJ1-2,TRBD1,TGTGCCAGCAGTTACGAGGGACAGGGATTGTATGGCTACACCTTC,CASSYEGQGLYGYTF
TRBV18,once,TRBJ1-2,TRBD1,TGTGCCAGCTCAGAAGGGACAGTAGTGACTGGCTACACCTTC,CASSEGTVVTGYTF
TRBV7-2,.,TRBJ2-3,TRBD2,TGTGCCAGTAGCCGGGCTAGCGGTCCTAGCACAGATACGCAGTATTTT,CASSRASGPSTDTQYF